Listed here are 25 T cell receptor beta chains from one sample, sequenced in a study of blood T cell repertoires in COVID-19. Only in-frame clones appear in the TCRdb table, and some are missing; sequencing was by immunoSEQ multiplex PCR. The table has about 58,000 clones, 80% to 90% seen once. The sample consisted of peripheral blood. The receptors come from a woman between 65 and 79 years old with active COVID-19.

CDR3: CASSLRGGSVTGELFF. For the CDR3, the DNA is TGTGCCAGCAGCTTAAGGGGCGGGAGCGTCACCGGGGAGCTGTTTTTT. The chain has TRBV7-3 and TRBJ2-2, with 7 bases fitting TRBD2. The CDR3 extends over 16 amino acids. J lost 4 bases, V lost 1 base, and 6 bases had no gene match. The germline V gene has CDR1 SGHTA and CDR2 FQGTGA.

The J gene is TRBJ1-5, the V gene TRBV19; 8 bases line up with TRBD1. V gave up 6 bases and J gave up 2 bases; unmatched junction bases: 6. Germline CDR1 and CDR2: LNHDA and SQIVND (reference sequence). The CDR3 is made up of 15 amino acids. Here the CDR3 DNA reads TGTGCCAGTAGCATATCGGGACAGGGCAATCAGCCCCAGCATTTT. Protein sequence: CASSISGQGNQPQHF.

This chain joins TRBV11-3 and TRBJ2-5, with 7 bases identical to TRBD1. CDR1 and CDR2 from the germline V gene are SGHNT and YENEEA. The CDR3 is made up of 17 amino acids. The ends lost 5 bases at V and 2 bases at J; junction bases unmatched: 14. The CDR3 loop reads CASSARQGVGYQETQYF. For the CDR3, the DNA is TGTGCCAGCAGCGCCCGACAGGGTGTCGGATATCAAGAGACCCAGTACTTC.

This clone occurred a few times. J is TRBJ1-1 and V is TRBV4-1; 9 bases align to TRBD1. Germline-derived CDR1 and CDR2 are MGHRA and YSYEKL. After removal of 1 base from V and 3 bases from J, the junction contained 6 bases not matched to a gene. This CDR3 comprises 16 residues. CDR3 in amino acids: CASSQGGTGKYTEAFF. CDR3 DNA: TGCGCCAGCAGCCAAGGCGGGACAGGGAAGTACACTGAAGCTTTCTTT.

The chain joins TRBV6-6 to TRBJ1-5; D gene ambiguous. CDR3 length equals 12 residues. CDR1 and CDR2 from the germline V gene are MNHNY and SVGAGI (reference sequence). V was clipped by 7 bases and J by 4 bases, with 8 bases between them. The CDR3 here is CASTEMNQPQHF. CDR3 nucleotide sequence: TGTGCCAGCACCGAGATGAATCAGCCCCAGCATTTT.

This chain joins TRBV7-9 and TRBJ2-7, with TRBD1 matching 8 bases. Germline CDR1 reads SEHNR; CDR2 reads FQNEAQ (reference sequence). The V segment lost 5 bases and the J segment 2 bases; nucleotides outside the gene matches: 5. The CDR3 is 14 amino acids. CDR3 amino acids: CASSTGGWAYEQYF. DNA of the CDR3: TGTGCCAGCAGCACAGGGGGGTGGGCCTACGAGCAGTACTTC.

This chain joins TRBV11-2 and TRBJ2-1; D might be TRBD2 (6 bases). V dropped 4 bases and J dropped 4 bases, with 14 bases sitting between them. This CDR3 is 15 amino acids long. Germline V gene lookup returns CDR1 SGHAT and CDR2 FQNNGV. The CDR3 region is CASSWSRDWYNEQFF. The CDR3 DNA reads as TGTGCCAGCAGCTGGAGCCGGGACTGGTACAATGAGCAGTTCTTC. The complete variable domain, with remaining parts taken from reference TRBV11-2 and TRBJ2-1, reads EAGVAQSPRYKIIEKRQSVAFWCNPISGHATLYWYQQILGQGPKLLIQFQNNGVVDDSQLPKDRFSAERLKGVDSTLKIQPAKLEDSAVYLCASSWSRDWYNEQFFGPGTRLTVL.

The J gene is TRBJ1-6, the V gene TRBV7-6; 10 positions match TRBD1. V lost 5 bases to trimming and J lost 8 bases; unmatched junction nucleotides: 3. The CDR3 is 14 amino acids. Looked up from germline, CDR1 is SGHVS and CDR2 is FNYEAQ. The CDR3 loop is CASSRGQGDSPLHF. Here the CDR3 DNA reads TGTGCCAGCAGCCGAGGACAGGGGGATTCACCCCTCCACTTT. Together with reference TRBV7-6 and TRBJ1-6, the CDR3 gives the full variable domain: GAGVSQSPRYKVTKRGQDVALRCDPISGHVSLYWYRQALGQGPEFLTYFNYEAQQDKSGLPNDRFSAERPEGSISTLTIQRTEQRDSAMYRCASSRGQGDSPLHFGNGTRLTVT.

The rearrangement uses TRBV6-6 and TRBJ2-7; 7 positions match TRBD1. The germline V gene has CDR1 MNHNY and CDR2 SVGAGI (reference sequence). The junction had 10 bases not matched to a gene; V was cut back by 6 bases and J by 2 bases. The CDR3 spans 15 residues. CDR3 amino acids: CASSILGQPTYEQYF. CDR3 DNA sequence: TGTGCCAGCAGCATACTGGGACAGCCTACCTACGAGCAGTACTTC.

This rearrangement joins TRBV19 to TRBJ2-7, with TRBD2 matching 10 bases. The junction had 8 bases not matched to a gene; V was cut back by 2 bases and J by 4 bases. This CDR3 is 16 amino acids long. Per the germline V gene, CDR1 is LNHDA and CDR2 is SQIVND (reference sequence). The CDR3 bases are TGTGCCAGTAGTATAACTCGGACTAGCGGCTCTTACGAGCAGTACTTC. Residues: CASSITRTSGSYEQYF.

The chain links TRBV10-3 to TRBJ2-3; TRBD1 matches at 8 bases. V was pared by 8 bases and J by 2 bases, with 15 bases of the junction left unmatched. The germline V gene encodes CDR1 ENHRY and CDR2 SYGVKD. The CDR3 consists of 17 residues. The CDR3 loop is CAIASSEPGQDTDTQYF. CDR3 DNA sequence: TGTGCCATCGCCTCCTCGGAACCGGGACAGGACACAGATACGCAGTATTTT.

The chain has TRBV5-5 and TRBJ2-3; TRBD2 aligns across 9 bases. CDR3 length: 16 residues. Germline values: CDR1 SGHKS, CDR2 YYEKEE (reference sequence). Trimming at V came to 4 bases and at J to 2 bases, leaving 8 bases not matched to a gene. The CDR3 DNA follows: TGTGCCAGCAGCCTATCCGGACTAGCGTCCACAGATACGCAGTATTTT. It is translated as CASSLSGLASTDTQYF.

The genes are TRBV30 and TRBJ1-3; 8 bases fit TRBD1. CDR1 is GTSNPN, CDR2 SVGIG, per germline (reference sequence). The CDR3 runs to 16 residues. Trimming took 0 bases from V and 2 from J; bases not matched to a gene: 6. The CDR3 bases are TGTGCCTGGAGTGTACAGGGGGGCTCGGCTGGAAACACCATATATTTT. Translation gives CAWSVQGGSAGNTIYF.

This chain uses TRBV7-6 with TRBJ2-2; 13 bases line up with TRBD2. The CDR3 extends over 19 amino acids. The V gene end was trimmed by 1 base and the J gene end by 0 bases; junction bases not matched to a gene: 5. Per germline, CDR1 SGHVS and CDR2 FNYEAQ. The CDR3 bases are TGTGCCAGCAGCTTAGGGACTAGCGGGAGTCCCCCGAACACCGGGGAGCTGTTTTTT. It codes for CASSLGTSGSPPNTGELFF.

The chain is built from TRBV5-1 and TRBJ2-7; 9 positions match TRBD2. Germline V gene data show CDR1 as SGHRS and CDR2 as YFSETQ. V was clipped by 0 bases and J by 1 base; unmatched bases: 5. CDR3 size: 16 residues. CDR3 loop: CASSLGGTSRSYEQYF. The CDR3 DNA is TGCGCCAGCAGCTTGGGCGGGACTAGCAGATCCTACGAGCAGTACTTC.

This chain connects TRBV4-2 to TRBJ2-5; TRBD2 matches at 10 bases. Germline-derived CDR1 and CDR2 are LGHNA and YNFKEQ. Trimming removed 3 bases from V and 2 bases from J; junction bases left unmatched: 6. This CDR3 is 16 amino acids long. Here the CDR3 DNA reads TGTGCCAGCAGCCAGAACAGCGGGAGGGGACAAGAGACCCAGTACTTC. Its protein product is CASSQNSGRGQETQYF.

This chain connects TRBV11-2 to TRBJ1-4, with 7 bases matching TRBD1. Germline trimming cut 4 bases from V and 13 bases from J; bases unmatched to any gene: 15. This CDR3 contains 15 residues. Germline values: CDR1 SGHAT, CDR2 FQNNGV. CDR3 amino acids: CASSSVTGWGGGLFF. The CDR3 bases are TGTGCCAGCAGCTCCGTGACAGGGTGGGGAGGAGGACTGTTTTTT.

This chain links TRBV28 with TRBJ1-2; D unresolved. The V gene lost 1 base and the J gene lost 8 bases, with 20 bases spanning the gap. Germline CDR1 MDHEN, CDR2 SYDVKM. CDR3 length: 16 amino acids. The CDR3 nucleotides are TGTGCCAGCAGTTTATATTCGAGTGGTCGGGATGACGGCTACACCTTC. Translating it yields CASSLYSSGRDDGYTF.

The V gene is TRBV5-1, the J gene TRBJ2-1, with 8 bases lining up with TRBD1. The V and J ends lost 0 bases and 8 bases, in that order; junction bases with no gene match: 4. Per germline, CDR1 SGHRS and CDR2 YFSETQ. There are 14 residues in the CDR3. CDR3 in amino acids: CASSLGTGKDEQFF. The CDR3, as DNA: TGCGCCAGCAGCTTGGGGACAGGGAAGGATGAGCAGTTCTTC.

The chain uses TRBV6-9 and TRBJ1-2; D unresolved. There are 15 residues in the CDR3. The V and J ends lost 3 bases and 2 bases respectively, with 13 bases between them. Germline V CDR1 and CDR2: MNHGY, SVAAGI. Here the CDR3 reads CASSYKLPGNYGYTF. The CDR3, as DNA: TGTGCCAGCAGTTACAAACTGCCGGGAAACTATGGCTACACCTTC.

The chain joins TRBV5-6 to TRBJ2-2; maybe TRBD2 (6 bases). V lost 2 bases, J lost 6 bases, and 20 bases lay in between. In germline, CDR1 is SGHDT, CDR2 YYEEEE. This CDR3 comprises 17 residues. The CDR3 region has the DNA TGTGCCAGCAGCTTCTTCGGGACTCCGTCGGGAGCCGGGGAGCTGTTTTTT. Encoded protein: CASSFFGTPSGAGELFF.

J is TRBJ2-7 and V is TRBV27; D gene unclear. The germline CDR1 and CDR2 sequences are MNHEY and SMNVEV (reference sequence). The V gene lost 5 bases and the J gene lost 0 bases, with 8 bases spanning the gap. The CDR3 spans 13 residues. CDR3 in amino acids: CASSPRGSYEQYF. The DNA for the CDR3 is TGTGCCAGCAGTCCCCGAGGCTCCTACGAGCAGTACTTC.

V is TRBV9 and J is TRBJ2-5; D not certain. Germline V gene lookup returns CDR1 SGDLS and CDR2 YYNGEE. V lost 4 bases to trimming and J lost 1 base, with 5 bases between them. The CDR3 has 12 residues. CDR3 in DNA: TGTGCCAGCAGCCGGGTCCAAGAGACCCAGTACTTC. The encoded protein is CASSRVQETQYF. The full variable domain, rest sourced from reference TRBV9 and TRBJ2-5, is DSGVTQTPKHLITATGQRVTLRCSPRSGDLSVYWYQQSLDQGLQFLIQYYNGEERAKGNILERFSAQQFPDLHSELNLSSLELGDSALYFCASSRVQETQYFGPGTRLLVL.

This chain connects TRBV28 to TRBJ1-5; D is perhaps TRBD1 (5 bases). Looked up from germline, CDR1 is MDHEN and CDR2 is SYDVKM. V was cut by 3 bases and J by 3 bases, with 15 bases left in between. The CDR3 has 16 amino acids. This chain's CDR3 is CASSLVQGSSNQPQHF. The DNA of the CDR3 is TGTGCCAGCAGTTTGGTCCAGGGCTCCTCCAATCAGCCCCAGCATTTT.

The rearrangement uses TRBV5-1 and TRBJ2-2; a weak D match, TRBD2 (6 bases). Germline assignment: CDR1 SGHRS and CDR2 YFSETQ. CDR3 length: 16 residues. Trimming stripped 1 base from V and 0 bases from J, with 10 bases between. The CDR3 region is CASSLTSQTNTGELFF. The CDR3 bases are TGCGCCAGCAGCTTGACTAGCCAGACGAACACCGGGGAGCTGTTTTTT.